Each of the 21 T cell receptor beta chains below was sequenced from the same sample in a study of T cell responses to AZD1222 COVID-19 vaccine. Generated by immunoSEQ multiplex PCR, the TCRdb table keeps only in-frame clones and is missing some. The sample contains some 130,000 clones, roughly 90% of which appear only once. The sample here was peripheral blood, taken on day 0 of AZD1222 vaccination. These receptors originate from an adult in good health.

The chain joins TRBV6-5 to TRBJ1-1; 9 bases agree with TRBD1. The CDR3 totals 15 residues. Germline CDR1 reads MNHEY; CDR2 reads SVGAGI. V shed 7 bases and J 0 bases; nucleotides not matched to a gene: 6. CDR3 DNA: TGTGCCAGCACCAGGGGGGACAGGGTGAACACTGAAGCTTTCTTT. Translating gives CASTRGDRVNTEAFF.

The rearrangement links TRBV9 to TRBJ2-2; D perhaps matches TRBD2 (5 bases). The CDR3 loop spans 16 amino acids. Between the trimmed V and J ends, which lost 0 bases and 0 bases, there was a span of 9 bases. Per germline, CDR1 SGDLS and CDR2 YYNGEE. In DNA, the CDR3 is TGTGCCAGCAGCGTAGGCGCGAGGGCGAACACCGGGGAGCTGTTTTTT. Translation gives CASSVGARANTGELFF.

The chain has TRBV6-1 and TRBJ1-4, with unresolved D. V lost 0 bases and J lost 4, with 12 bases in between. CDR1 MNHNS and CDR2 SASEGT come from the germline V gene. The CDR3 sequence is 16 residues long. The CDR3 here is CASSEAPGLGNEKLFF. CDR3 sequence (DNA): TGTGCCAGCAGTGAAGCCCCGGGTCTCGGTAATGAAAAACTGTTTTTT.

The gene calls are TRBV10-1 and TRBJ2-1; D is possibly TRBD1 (6 bases). The CDR3 is made up of 16 amino acids. The V gene's germline CDR1 is WNHNN and CDR2 SYGVQD (reference sequence). Trimming left V 5 bases short and J 6 bases short, with 20 bases between. CDR3 protein: CASSSHRTAFPNEQFF. The CDR3 nucleotides read TGCGCCAGCAGTTCCCACCGGACAGCCTTCCCCAATGAGCAGTTCTTC.

This clone was seen a single time. The chain couples TRBV10-2 to TRBJ1-4; 8 bases line up with TRBD1. Unmatched junction bases numbered 4, after V lost 8 bases and J lost 8 bases. Germline CDR1 and CDR2: WSHSY and SAAADI. The CDR3 covers 12 residues. CDR3 nucleotide sequence: TGCGCCAGCGGACAGGGACGCGAAAAACTGTTTTTT. It encodes CASGQGREKLFF.

This clone was seen once. The chain combines TRBV29-1 with TRBJ1-6, with D maybe TRBD1 (6 bases). CDR1 and CDR2 from the germline V gene are SQVTM and ANQGSEA. The CDR3 spans 13 residues. V was pared by 5 bases and J by 9 bases, with 14 bases between. CDR3 amino acids: CSVLRDRSSPLHF. CDR3 nucleotide sequence: TGCAGCGTTCTTCGAGACAGGAGTTCACCCCTCCACTTT. The entire variable domain, with the rest obtained from reference TRBV29-1 and TRBJ1-6, is as follows: SAVISQKPSRDICQRGTSLTIQCQVDSQVTMMFWYRQQPGQSLTLIATANQGSEATYESGFVIDKFPISRPNLTFSTLTVSNMSPEDSSIYLCSVLRDRSSPLHFGNGTRLTVT.

The chain links TRBV9 to TRBJ2-1; 13 bases map to TRBD2. Germline lookup yields CDR1 SGDLS and CDR2 YYNGEE. The CDR3 consists of 16 residues. The V segment lost 3 bases and the J segment 8 bases; nucleotides outside the gene matches: 8. The CDR3, as DNA: TGTGCCAGCAGCGGACTAGCGGGAGGAGGGAGCGATGAGCAGTTCTTC. As protein: CASSGLAGGGSDEQFF.

The chain combines TRBV7-9 with TRBJ1-2, with D possibly being TRBD1 (6 bases). This CDR3 region has 17 residues. The germline gives CDR1 SEHNR, CDR2 FQNEAQ (reference sequence). V shed 6 bases and J shed 0 bases, with 20 bases lying between them. CDR3 coding DNA: TGTGCCAGCAGGGACATGGACAGCCCAGGAGCTAACTATGGCTACACCTTC. Translated, it gives CASRDMDSPGANYGYTF.

V gene TRBV27 combines with J gene TRBJ2-1; possible D gene TRBD2, 5 bases. CDR1 is MNHEY, CDR2 SMNVEV, per germline (reference sequence). The length of the CDR3 is 17 residues. V lost 4 bases and J lost 8, with 24 bases in between. CDR3 loop: CASSSPNTYLEDYEQFF. The CDR3, as DNA: TGTGCCAGCAGTTCCCCAAACACGTACCTTGAGGACTATGAGCAGTTCTTC.

The chain employs TRBV20-1 and TRBJ2-7; D is ambiguous. This CDR3 is 11 amino acids long. Per germline, CDR1 DFQATT and CDR2 SNEGSKA (reference sequence). V gave up 1 base and J gave up 6 bases, with 7 bases separating them. CDR3: CSARGSIEQYF. CDR3 nucleotides: TGCAGTGCTAGAGGGTCCATCGAGCAGTACTTC.

The CDR3 loop reads CAISQGDSGNTIYF. CDR3 in DNA: TGTGCCATCAGTCAGGGGGACTCTGGAAACACCATATATTTT. The rearrangement uses TRBV10-3 and TRBJ1-3; 7 bases agree with TRBD1. The CDR3 length is 14 residues. The ends lost 5 bases at V and 0 bases at J; junction bases unmatched: 1. CDR1 and CDR2 (germline): ENHRY, SYGVKD.

The genes are TRBV19 and TRBJ2-5; D might be TRBD1 (6 bases). Per germline, CDR1 LNHDA and CDR2 SQIVND (reference sequence). Trimming removed 4 bases from V and 4 bases from J, with 10 bases in between. The CDR3 has 13 residues. The CDR3 DNA sequence: TGTGCCAGTAGTACTAGGGGGAGAGAGACCCAGTACTTC. This gives the protein CASSTRGRETQYF.

V is TRBV7-8 and J is TRBJ2-3; 7 positions agree with TRBD2. With 4 bases clipped from V and 6 bases from J, the junction kept 19 bases outside the gene matches. The CDR3 runs 18 residues. The germline gives CDR1 SGHVS, CDR2 FQNEAQ. CDR3 DNA: TGTGCCAGCAGCTCTAAGGGGCTACTAGCGTCGATTTTTGATACGCAGTATTTT. It yields the protein CASSSKGLLASIFDTQYF.

The rearrangement uses TRBV10-3 and TRBJ2-1, with unresolved D. Trimming removed 3 bases from V and 8 bases from J, with 8 bases in between. Germline-derived CDR1 and CDR2 are ENHRY and SYGVKD. The CDR3 consists of 12 residues. The CDR3 here is CAISDDDDEQFF. The CDR3 nucleotides are TGTGCCATCAGTGACGACGACGATGAGCAGTTCTTC.

This rearrangement joins TRBV19 to TRBJ2-1; TRBD1 is a possible D gene (5 bases). The CDR3 loop spans 15 amino acids. Germline CDR1 reads LNHDA; CDR2 reads SQIVND (reference sequence). Trimming removed 1 base at V and 7 bases at J, with 14 bases between. Here the CDR3 DNA reads TGTGCCAGTAGTATAGCAGGGAATAGTATGAATGAGCAGTTCTTC. This codes for CASSIAGNSMNEQFF.

Note on this clone: This same CDR3 is encoded by further DNA sequences in the sample. This chain connects TRBV3-1 (or the pseudogene TRBV3-2) to TRBJ1-2; no firm D call. The germline V and J ends were trimmed by 2 bases and 0 bases, with 1 base remaining between them. The CDR3 loop spans 12 amino acids. Looked up from germline, CDR1 is LGHDT and CDR2 is YNNKEL (reference sequence). The CDR3: CASSQTNYGYTF. The CDR3 DNA follows: TGTGCCAGCAGCCAAACTAACTATGGCTACACCTTC.

The chain links TRBV19 to TRBJ2-1; 8 bases are a match to TRBD2. V dropped 6 bases and J dropped 9; count of bases not matched to a gene: 19. Germline CDR1 is LNHDA and CDR2 is SQIVND (reference sequence). The CDR3 covers 17 residues. This CDR3 is CASRARIGAGVAGEQFF. The DNA of the CDR3 is TGTGCCAGTAGGGCTCGGATCGGAGCGGGAGTGGCGGGTGAGCAGTTCTTC.

The chain joins TRBV9 to TRBJ2-7, with D tentatively TRBD1 or TRBD2 (5 bases each). V was trimmed by 0 bases and J by 3 bases, leaving 16 bases between them. Germline V lookup: CDR1 SGDLS, CDR2 YYNGEE. The CDR3 covers 16 residues. In nucleotides, the CDR3 is TGTGCCAGCAGCGTAGCTCCGGGGCCCTCAGTCTACGAGCAGTACTTC. This encodes CASSVAPGPSVYEQYF.

This clone was found a few times. V and J are TRBV19 and TRBJ2-5, with TRBD2 matching over 10 bases. V trimming: 4 bases; J trimming: 14 bases; junction bases outside the gene matches: 10. CDR1 is LNHDA, CDR2 SQIVND, per germline (reference sequence). The CDR3 is 13 amino acids. The CDR3 loop reads CASSTLAGSRGYF. The CDR3 DNA follows: TGTGCCAGTAGTACACTAGCGGGGTCGAGGGGCTACTTC.

The gene calls are TRBV21-1 and TRBJ2-6; TRBD2, the table's D call, lacks a check against the DNA. TRBV21-1 is flagged as a pseudogene. The CDR3 is 17 amino acids. The CDR3 loop reads CASSKSRGGSGANVLTF. The DNA for the CDR3 is TGTGCCAGCAGCAAAAGTCGGGGTGGGTCTGGGGCCAACGTCCTGACTTTC.

This rearrangement joins TRBV27 to TRBJ2-1, with 10 positions matching TRBD2. V dropped 5 bases and J dropped 9; count of bases not matched to a gene: 13. CDR1 and CDR2 (germline): MNHEY, SMNVEV (reference sequence). The CDR3 loop spans 16 amino acids. The CDR3 nucleotides are TGTGCCAGCAGTCCCACAGCAGCGGGAGGGAAGGGTGAGCAGTTCTTC. Translation: CASSPTAAGGKGEQFF.